This TCR beta chain came from a study of cytomegalovirus exposure and HLA in healthy donors (dated by TCRdb to the late 2010s). General notes on the study: The 666 repertoires of the first cohort and the 120 validation repertoires were produced on the same platform, according to a later analysis. The aim of the study was to test whether cataloging public T cell receptors could identify signatures of past pathogen exposure. Besides the first cohort of approximately 710 subjects, a separate validation cohort made up of over 100 different subjects was used. High-throughput TCR immunosequencing, statistical association of individual TCRs with disease status, and machine learning were combined to predict cytomegalovirus infection status. Study-wide conclusions, independent of this receptor: A few of the identified cytomegalovirus-associated TCR beta chains were confirmed in vitro to be specific for cytomegalovirus antigens. The study listed 164 TCR beta chains as associated with cytomegalovirus. According to the authors, the approach could potentially be generalized to other disease states and immunological phenotypes. Cytomegalovirus status was reported to be diagnosed by the classifier with high specificity and sensitivity in both the original and validation cohorts. A later analysis found that TCRs clustered in the first cohort also tended to co-occur in the 95 to 150 validation repertoires, with more than 90% of cluster scores above 0. All 120 or so repertoires were used to score co-occurrence in the validation cohort in a later analysis, because that analysis had no HLA typing for the cohort. Across donors, most TCR sequences were observed very rarely, whereas some public TCRs were present in many individuals.

Donors formed part of the validation cohort, which comprised about 120 subjects and was distinct from the first cohort of several hundred subjects. This clone is a singleton in its sample. Its antigen specificity is not known. Within one base of it there is no much larger clone, and no base qualities were kept. Receptor amplification or capture employed the immunoSEQ multiplex PCR assay. On the authors' methods: A statistical classification framework was built to diagnose cytomegalovirus status from the catalog of TCR beta chain sequences. In TCRdb, the immuneACCESS table is reduced to in-frame sequences with V and J assigned. These tables do not hold every clone; where another copy was compared, an unresolved V gene accounts for under half, and the others remain unexplained. V and J calls and clone size follow that table, whereas D and trimming were derived from the DNA. The table for this sample lists approximately 220,000 clones; approximately 87% of them were counted only once. The biggest ten clones account for 2.6% of the sample.

The clonotype comes from a man younger than 35 in good health and CMV-seronegative. The specimen sequenced was PBMCs.

The DNA sequence is TGCGCCAGCAGCCCCCGGACTAGCGGGAGCTCCTACGAGCAGTACTTC. Its translation is CASSPRTSGSSYEQYF. In this chain, TRBV5-1 is recombined with TRBJ2-7; 13 bases in the junction line up with TRBD2. Spanning cysteine to phenylalanine, the CDR3 consists of 16 amino acids. The read is trimmed to its CDR3 DNA, 48 bases read in frame from base 1. Compared with germline, V lacks 4 bases and J lacks 0 bases; bases without a gene match: 4. CDR1 and CDR2 are drawn from the germline V gene: SGHRS, YFSETQ.